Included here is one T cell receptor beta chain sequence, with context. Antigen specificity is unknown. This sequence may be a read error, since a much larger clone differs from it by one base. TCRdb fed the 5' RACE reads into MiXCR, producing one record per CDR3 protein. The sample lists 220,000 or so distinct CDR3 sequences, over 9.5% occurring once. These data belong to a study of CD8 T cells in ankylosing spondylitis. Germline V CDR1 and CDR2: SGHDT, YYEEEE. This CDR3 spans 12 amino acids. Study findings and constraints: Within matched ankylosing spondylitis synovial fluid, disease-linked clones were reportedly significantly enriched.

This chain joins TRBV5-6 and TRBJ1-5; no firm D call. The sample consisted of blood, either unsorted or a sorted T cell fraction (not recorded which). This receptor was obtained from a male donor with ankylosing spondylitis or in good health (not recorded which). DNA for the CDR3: TGTGCCAGCAGCTATAATAATCAGCCCCATCATTTT. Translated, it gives CASSYNNQPHHF.